The present entry profiles one T cell receptor (beta chain) with its context. Its target is not known. This entry belongs to a study of T cells after yellow fever vaccination. Study-wide points: The booster response re-showed most primary clones: 96% CD4, 88% CD8. It was a weaker secondary response, yet one that peaked faster, at day 5 versus 15. Repertoires sorted by FACS could include abundant clonotypes that are contaminants from the bulk population.

Losses at the gene ends were 6 bases for V and 4 bases for J; bases not matched to a gene: 6. The CDR3 consists of 15 residues. The TCR cDNA carried a universal primer site and UMIs from 5'RACE template switching. TCRdb recomputed calls from the 5' RACE reads with MiXCR, one row per CDR3 protein. Of approximately 550,000 distinct CDR3 sequences in the sample, under 25% were seen once. This clonotype originated in a man aged 25-45 years who received the YFV17D yellow fever vaccine. Sequenced here: PBMCs, sampled 15 days after the yellow fever booster vaccination. V gene TRBV12-3 or TRBV12-4 combines with J gene TRBJ2-1; 10 nucleotides line up with TRBD2. Here the CDR3 reads CASRLLAGIYNEQFF. In DNA, the CDR3 is TGTGCCAGCAGGTTACTAGCGGGGATTTACAATGAGCAGTTCTTC.